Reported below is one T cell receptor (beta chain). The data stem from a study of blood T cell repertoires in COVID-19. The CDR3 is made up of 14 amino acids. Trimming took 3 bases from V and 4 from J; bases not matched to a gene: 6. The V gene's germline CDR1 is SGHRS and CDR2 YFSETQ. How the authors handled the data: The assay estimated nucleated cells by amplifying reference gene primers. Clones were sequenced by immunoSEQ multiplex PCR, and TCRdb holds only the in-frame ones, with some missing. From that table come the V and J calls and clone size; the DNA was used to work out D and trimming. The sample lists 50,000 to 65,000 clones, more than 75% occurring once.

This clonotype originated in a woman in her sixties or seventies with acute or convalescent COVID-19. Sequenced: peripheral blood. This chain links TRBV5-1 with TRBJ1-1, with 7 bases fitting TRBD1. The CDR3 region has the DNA TGCGCCAGCAGCTCCCAGGGGGGCGGCACTGAAGCTTTCTTT. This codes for CASSSQGGGTEAFF.